This TCR beta chain was captured by sequencing in a study of blood T cells in healthy people across ages. General study points: With naive T cell percentage, TCR beta diversity showed a strong correlation.

With a J-beta primer mix and a sample-barcoded 5' primer, a second PCR ran about 7 to 11 cycles. With 12 random nucleotides, a template-switch adaptor tagged each individual cDNA molecule. TCRdb processed the 5' RACE reads anew with MiXCR; each CDR3 protein has one entry. This sample yields more than 650,000 distinct CDR3 sequences, of which 22% are seen a single time; roughly 22% belongs to the top ten. The donors, healthy Caucasians from Russia, were aged roughly 6 to 90. Every donor contributed about 10 milliliters of peripheral blood by blood draw. This clonotype has more than one count but fewer than ten. As yet, its antigen is unknown. A much more abundant neighbour one base away suggests this may be a read error. Germline lookup yields CDR1 SEHNR and CDR2 FQNEAQ (reference sequence). The CDR3 is 14 amino acids.

This chain connects TRBV7-9 to TRBJ1-4; no clear D gene. The sample was blood. The TCR comes from a man in his 70s in good health. The CDR3, as DNA: TGTGCCAGCAGCTTGGTTGCAACTGATGAAAAACTGTTTTTT. Protein: CASSLVATDEKLFF.